The 32 T cell receptor beta chains given below trace back to one sample, sequenced in a study of T cell repertoires in cytomegalovirus infection. TCRdb reanalysed the reads using MiXCR and keeps one entry per CDR3 protein. Among 360,000 or so distinct CDR3 sequences listed, just under 35% were seen once. These TCRs are of unknown antigen specificity. The sample was cultured PBMCs, taken from culture after CMV antigen stimulation. The origin of the receptors is a human donor in good health (CMV status not recorded). Some clones in this sample may be carry-over from other donors' samples.

The chain recombines TRBV6-2 or TRBV6-3 with TRBJ2-7; D might be TRBD1 or TRBD2, each matching 5 bases. The CDR3 totals 14 residues. Trimming removed 6 bases at V and 0 bases at J, with 12 bases between. Germline values: CDR1 MNHEY, CDR2 SVGEGT. CDR3 bases: TGTGCCAGCAGGAAACCGGGGACCTCCTACGAGCAGTACTTC. It yields the protein CASRKPGTSYEQYF.

This clonotype appeared a few times. This rearrangement joins TRBV7-2 to TRBJ2-3; D remains ambiguous. The CDR3 is made up of 15 amino acids. With 0 bases removed from V and 2 bases from J, the gap between germline ends came to 9 bases. Germline assignment: CDR1 SGHTA and CDR2 FQGNSA. The CDR3 sequence is CASSLANSPTDTQYF. CDR3 in DNA: TGTGCCAGCAGCTTAGCGAACTCTCCCACAGATACGCAGTATTTT.

The V call is TRBV30, the J call TRBJ1-5; tentative D call: TRBD1 (5 bases). The CDR3 has 13 amino acids. The germline CDR1 and CDR2 sequences are GTSNPN and SVGIG (reference sequence). The V end lost 4 bases, the J end lost 4 bases, and 11 bases lay between the germline ends. The CDR3 bases are TGTGCCTGGACCCGGGACGGAAATCAGCCCCAGCATTTT. Its protein product is CAWTRDGNQPQHF.

The chain combines TRBV5-1 with TRBJ2-6; D unresolved. This CDR3 is 15 amino acids long. The V gene's germline CDR1 is SGHRS and CDR2 YFSETQ. V lost 4 bases and J 0 bases, leaving 8 bases between the germline ends. Here the CDR3 DNA reads TGCGCCAGCAGCGCCTATAGCTCTGGGGCCAACGTCCTGACTTTC. Protein: CASSAYSSGANVLTF.

The table lists this clonotype with a few counts. V gene TRBV6-2 or TRBV6-3 combines with J gene TRBJ1-5; TRBD1 might be the D (5 bases). The CDR3 contains 14 residues. Germline assignment: CDR1 MNHEY and CDR2 SVGEGT. V lost 4 bases, J lost 6 bases, and 13 bases lay in between. Here the CDR3 DNA reads TGTGCCAGCAGTTTCAAACACAGGAGTCAGCCCCAGCATTTT. Its translation is CASSFKHRSQPQHF.

This chain's CDR3 is CSALSGGGDTEAFF. CDR3 DNA: TGCAGTGCTTTGTCGGGGGGGGGAGACACTGAAGCTTTCTTT. The rearrangement links TRBV20-1 to TRBJ1-1; possibly TRBD1 for D (5 bases). The V end was cut by 5 bases, the J end by 3 bases, with 16 bases between. The germline CDR1 and CDR2 sequences are DFQATT and SNEGSKA (reference sequence). CDR3 length: 14 amino acids.

The chain employs TRBV7-6 and TRBJ1-2; 7 positions agree with TRBD1. Trimming cost V 9 bases and J 3 bases; bases outside gene matches: 13. CDR1 is SGHVS and CDR2 is FNYEAQ in the germline V gene. The CDR3 runs 15 residues. DNA of the CDR3: TGTGCCAGTTTAACCGGGACAGCCTCCTACTATGGCTACACCTTC. Amino acids: CASLTGTASYYGYTF. The full variable domain, with the rest looked up from reference TRBV7-6 and TRBJ1-2, is GAGVSQSPRYKVTKRGQDVALRCDPISGHVSLYWYRQALGQGPEFLTYFNYEAQQDKSGLPNDRFSAERPEGSISTLTIQRTEQRDSAMYRCASLTGTASYYGYTFGSGTRLTVV.

This clonotype was counted between two and nine times. The chain recombines TRBV7-2 with TRBJ2-2; D is uncertain. CDR1 is SGHTA, CDR2 FQGNSA, per germline. V shed 6 bases and J shed 4 bases, with 18 bases lying between them. The CDR3 sequence is 16 residues long. This CDR3 reads CASSSDPRWGTGELFF. Here the CDR3 DNA reads TGTGCCAGCAGTTCGGACCCCCGGTGGGGCACCGGGGAGCTGTTTTTT.

This clonotype turned up a few times. V usage is TRBV19 and J usage is TRBJ2-4; possibly TRBD2 for D (5 bases). This CDR3 region has 17 residues. V shed 3 bases and J shed 0 bases, with 15 bases lying between them. Germline V lookup: CDR1 LNHDA, CDR2 SQIVND (reference sequence). CDR3 in amino acids: CASSIPMRVIAKNIQYF. In DNA form, the CDR3 reads TGTGCCAGTAGTATCCCGATGCGGGTTATAGCCAAAAACATTCAGTACTTC.

V and J are TRBV6-6 and TRBJ2-1; the match to TRBD2 covers 9 bases. This CDR3 is 17 amino acids long. Germline loops: CDR1 MNHNY, CDR2 SVGAGI (reference sequence). V dropped 8 bases and J dropped 4; count of bases not matched to a gene: 15. The CDR3 region has the DNA TGTGCCAGCCATCAGAGCTTGCGGGAGGGGGGTTACAATGAGCAGTTCTTC. Residues: CASHQSLREGGYNEQFF.

The rearrangement uses TRBV2 and TRBJ2-3, with 7 bases that match TRBD2. The CDR3 sequence is 14 residues long. Per germline, CDR1 SNHLY and CDR2 FYNNEI. With V trimmed by 7 bases and J by 3 bases, 7 bases remained unmatched. The CDR3 nucleotides are TGTGCCAGCACCCTTTTGGGAGGGACAGATACGCAGTATTTT. Translation gives CASTLLGGTDTQYF.

J is TRBJ1-6 and V is TRBV7-2; D is undetermined. Germline-derived CDR1 and CDR2 are SGHTA and FQGNSA. V was pared by 4 bases and J by 6 bases, with 10 bases between. The CDR3 has 14 amino acids. The CDR3 DNA reads as TGTGCCAGCAGCTCGACATGGAGTAATTCACCCCTCCACTTT. Its protein product is CASSSTWSNSPLHF. Full variable domain (missing parts from reference TRBV7-2 and TRBJ1-6): GAGVSQSPSNKVTEKGKDVELRCDPISGHTALYWYRQSLGQGLEFLIYFQGNSAPDKSGLPSDRFSAERTGGSVSTLTIQRTQQEDSAVYLCASSSTWSNSPLHFGNGTRLTVT.

This clonotype has more than one count but fewer than ten. The chain joins TRBV7-8 to TRBJ2-3; D is perhaps TRBD2 (5 bases). Trimming shortened V by 2 bases and J by 0 bases, and 18 bases separated the two germline ends. Germline V lookup: CDR1 SGHVS, CDR2 FQNEAQ. The CDR3 contains 18 residues. The CDR3 DNA reads as TGTGCCAGCAGCTTACTGTACCGGAGGATGAACAGCACAGATACGCAGTATTTT. It specifies CASSLLYRRMNSTDTQYF.

This clonotype was recorded a few times. The J gene is TRBJ2-3, the V gene TRBV19, with 12 bases identical to TRBD2. This CDR3 is 16 amino acids long. V lost 5 bases to trimming and J lost 8 bases; unmatched junction nucleotides: 11. The germline gives CDR1 LNHDA, CDR2 SQIVND (reference sequence). The CDR3 DNA reads as TGTGCCAGTAGTCCCCGGACTAGCGGGAAATATGGTACGCAGTATTTT. This encodes CASSPRTSGKYGTQYF.

This clonotype has more than one count but fewer than ten. The chain links TRBV7-2 to TRBJ2-1, with D possibly TRBD1 on 6 matching bases. Germline V CDR1 and CDR2: SGHTA, FQGNSA. This CDR3 contains 13 residues. Trimming took off 5 bases at V and 6 bases at J, with 11 bases between the two ends. CDR3 coding DNA: TGTGCCAGCAGCGCCTTAGGGGGCAATGAGCAGTTCTTC. This gives the protein CASSALGGNEQFF.

Only a few counts were recorded for this clonotype. The V call is TRBV19, the J call TRBJ2-6; the D gene is possibly TRBD1 (6 bases). CDR1 LNHDA and CDR2 SQIVND come from the germline V gene (reference sequence). Trimming cost V 3 bases and J 7 bases, with 13 bases left between them. CDR3 length equals 15 residues. The CDR3 loop reads CASSILAGAANVLTF. The CDR3 DNA reads as TGTGCCAGTAGTATCCTGGCAGGGGCTGCCAACGTCCTGACTTTC.

This clonotype was counted only a few times. The J gene is TRBJ2-1, the V gene TRBV19; 7 bases are shared with TRBD2. The V gene's germline CDR1 is LNHDA and CDR2 SQIVND (reference sequence). The CDR3 contains 13 residues. J gave up 5 bases and V 9 bases, and 7 bases lay outside the gene matches. The CDR3 spells CASSGTTDNEQFF. In nucleotides, the CDR3 is TGTGCCAGCTCAGGGACTACCGACAATGAGCAGTTCTTC.

The chain recombines TRBV7-2 with TRBJ2-1, with no clear D. Germline V gene data show CDR1 as SGHTA and CDR2 as FQGNSA. CDR3 length: 15 residues. V gave up 1 base and J gave up 6 bases, with 13 bases separating them. The CDR3 is CASSLEPLVPNEQFF. The CDR3 DNA is TGTGCCAGCAGCTTAGAACCCCTTGTCCCCAATGAGCAGTTCTTC.

CDR3 in DNA: TGTGCCAGCAGTTTTATGGACTATGGCTACACCTTC. This encodes CASSFMDYGYTF. This sequence joins TRBV28 and TRBJ1-2; D ambiguous. Germline V gives CDR1 MDHEN, CDR2 SYDVKM. With 3 bases removed from V and 3 bases from J, the gap between germline ends came to 5 bases. The CDR3 is made up of 12 amino acids.

This clonotype was found many times. The chain has TRBV7-6 and TRBJ2-5; tentative D call: TRBD2 (6 bases). CDR1 is SGHVS, CDR2 FNYEAQ, per germline. V lost 1 base, J lost 5 bases, and 17 bases lay in between. The CDR3 has 16 residues. The DNA for the CDR3 is TGTGCCAGCAGCTTAGGGTCGGCGGGAAATCCTGAGACCCAGTACTTC. Translation: CASSLGSAGNPETQYF. Supplemented by reference TRBV7-6 and TRBJ2-5, the full variable domain reads GAGVSQSPRYKVTKRGQDVALRCDPISGHVSLYWYRQALGQGPEFLTYFNYEAQQDKSGLPNDRFSAERPEGSISTLTIQRTEQRDSAMYRCASSLGSAGNPETQYFGPGTRLLVL.

The chain has TRBV29-1 and TRBJ2-6; 10 nucleotides align to TRBD1. V shed 4 bases, J shed 2 bases, and the junction held 2 bases outside the gene matches. The germline V gene encodes CDR1 SQVTM and CDR2 ANQGSEA. The length of the CDR3 is 15 residues. The CDR3 DNA is TGCAGCGTTGGGACAGGGGGGGCTGGGGCCAACGTCCTGACTTTC. Protein: CSVGTGGAGANVLTF. Variable domain in full (rest from reference TRBV29-1 and TRBJ2-6): SAVISQKPSRDICQRGTSLTIQCQVDSQVTMMFWYRQQPGQSLTLIATANQGSEATYESGFVIDKFPISRPNLTFSTLTVSNMSPEDSSIYLCSVGTGGAGANVLTFGAGSRLTVL.

The chain couples TRBV29-1 to TRBJ1-2, with D tentatively TRBD1 (5 bases). Germline loops: CDR1 SQVTM, CDR2 ANQGSEA. Trimming shortened V by 4 bases and J by 3 bases, and 15 bases separated the two germline ends. The CDR3 runs to 14 residues. CDR3 nucleotide sequence: TGCAGCGTTGGCCCCGGGACGGGGGACTATGGCTACACCTTC. Translation: CSVGPGTGDYGYTF.

The chain couples TRBV20-1 to TRBJ2-1; D uncertain. From germline, CDR1 is DFQATT and CDR2 SNEGSKA (reference sequence). V was cut by 1 base and J by 4 bases, with 11 bases left in between. This CDR3 is 14 amino acids long. The CDR3 bases are TGCAGTGCTAGAGTACATGTCTCATACAATGAGCAGTTCTTC. Its translation is CSARVHVSYNEQFF.

At least ten counts were recorded for this clonotype. V gene TRBV7-8 combines with J gene TRBJ2-7; D not resolved. Germline V gene sequence: CDR1 SGHVS, CDR2 FQNEAQ. This CDR3 comprises 15 residues. The V end lost 5 bases, the J end lost 1 base, and 15 bases lay between the germline ends. The DNA for the CDR3 is TGTGCCAGCAGCCTACGCCGAATTGGGTCCTACGAGCAGTACTTC. Translating gives CASSLRRIGSYEQYF.

This chain joins TRBV11-2 and TRBJ2-1; TRBD2 matches at 12 bases. Trimming removed 5 bases from V and 3 bases from J; junction bases left unmatched: 14. Germline V CDR1 and CDR2: SGHAT, FQNNGV. CDR3 length equals 19 residues. This chain's CDR3 is CASSPVNLGTSGRYNEQFF. DNA for the CDR3: TGTGCCAGCAGCCCCGTCAACTTAGGGACTAGCGGGCGCTACAATGAGCAGTTCTTC.

The chain joins TRBV6-2 or TRBV6-3 to TRBJ1-5; no reliable D call. There are 14 residues in the CDR3. V was clipped by 4 bases and J by 0 bases, with 7 bases between them. Germline V gene sequence: CDR1 MNHEY, CDR2 SVGEGT. The CDR3 here is CASSSTSSNQPQHF. CDR3 nucleotide sequence: TGTGCCAGCAGTTCCACATCTAGCAATCAGCCCCAGCATTTT.

J is TRBJ2-7 and V is TRBV24-1, with a possible D match to TRBD1 (6 bases). The V end lost 4 bases, the J end lost 2 bases, and 11 bases lay between the germline ends. Germline lookup yields CDR1 KGHDR and CDR2 SFDVKD. CDR3 length equals 14 residues. CDR3 protein: CATSESDRTYEQYV. As DNA, the CDR3 is TGTGCCACCAGTGAGTCTGACAGGACCTACGAGCAGTACGTC.

A few counts support this clonotype. The chain links TRBV7-9 to TRBJ2-5; D not resolved. The CDR3 totals 14 residues. Trimming left V 1 base short and J 4 bases short, with 10 bases between. Per the germline V gene, CDR1 is SEHNR and CDR2 is FQNEAQ (reference sequence). CDR3 DNA sequence: TGTGCCAGCAGCTTAGGTCGGGTCCGAGAGACCCAGTACTTC. It encodes CASSLGRVRETQYF.

DNA of the CDR3: TGTGCCAGCAAGGTTAAACCACAGGGTCCAGCTGAAGCTTTCTTT. The encoded protein is CASKVKPQGPAEAFF. The chain carries TRBV6-5 and TRBJ1-1, with a tentative D call TRBD1 (6 bases). The CDR3 consists of 15 residues. The V gene's germline CDR1 is MNHEY and CDR2 SVGAGI. V lost 7 bases and J 6 bases, leaving 21 bases between the germline ends.

This clonotype appeared a single time. The CDR3 loop reads CASSFVRAASNEQFF. CDR3 DNA sequence: TGTGCCAGCAGCTTCGTCCGGGCGGCGTCCAATGAGCAGTTCTTC. The chain couples TRBV7-2 to TRBJ2-1, with D unresolved. Deletions cut 3 bases from V and 6 bases from J, with 15 bases between. Germline V CDR1 and CDR2: SGHTA, FQGNSA. This CDR3 is 15 amino acids long.

This chain uses TRBV6-2 or TRBV6-3 with TRBJ2-7; the match to TRBD2 covers 9 bases. Germline V gives CDR1 MNHEY, CDR2 SVGEGT. CDR3 length equals 17 residues. V dropped 6 bases and J dropped 5; count of bases not matched to a gene: 17. The CDR3 bases are TGTGCCAGCAGCCAGAGGGGTAGCGGGAGTTTTCTACACGAGCAGTACTTC. Translating it yields CASSQRGSGSFLHEQYF.

J is TRBJ2-1 and V is TRBV19, with TRBD2 identical over 9 bases. Germline V gene data show CDR1 as LNHDA and CDR2 as SQIVND (reference sequence). V shed 6 bases, J shed 4 bases, and the junction held 31 bases outside the gene matches. The CDR3 totals 23 residues. Here the CDR3 reads CASRGYPPHTGDSGTSRYNEQFF. The CDR3 DNA is TGTGCCAGTAGAGGTTACCCTCCCCATACAGGAGACTCCGGGACTAGCAGGTACAATGAGCAGTTCTTC.